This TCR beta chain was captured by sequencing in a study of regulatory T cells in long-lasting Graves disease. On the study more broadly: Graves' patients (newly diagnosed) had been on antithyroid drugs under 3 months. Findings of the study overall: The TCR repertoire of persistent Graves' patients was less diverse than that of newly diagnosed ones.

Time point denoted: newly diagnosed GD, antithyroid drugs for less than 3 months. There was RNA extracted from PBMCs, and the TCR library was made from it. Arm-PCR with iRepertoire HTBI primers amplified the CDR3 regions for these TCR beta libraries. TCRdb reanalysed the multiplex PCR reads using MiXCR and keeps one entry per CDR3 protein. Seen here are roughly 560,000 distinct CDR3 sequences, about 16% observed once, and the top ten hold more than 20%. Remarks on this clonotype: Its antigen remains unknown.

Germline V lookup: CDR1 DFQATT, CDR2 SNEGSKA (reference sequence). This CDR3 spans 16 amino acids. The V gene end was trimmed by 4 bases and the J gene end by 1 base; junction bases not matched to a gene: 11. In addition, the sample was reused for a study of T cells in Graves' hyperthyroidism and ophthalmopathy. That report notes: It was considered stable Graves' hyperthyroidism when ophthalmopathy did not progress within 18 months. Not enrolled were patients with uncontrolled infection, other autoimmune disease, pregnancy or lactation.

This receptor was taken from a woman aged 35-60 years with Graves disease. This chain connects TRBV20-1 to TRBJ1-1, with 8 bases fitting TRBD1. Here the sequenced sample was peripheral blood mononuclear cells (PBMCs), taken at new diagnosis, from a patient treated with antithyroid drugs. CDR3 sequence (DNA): TGCAGTGCTAAGGGACCCATTACAGGGGGGAACACTGAAGCTTTCTTT. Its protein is CSAKGPITGGNTEAFF.